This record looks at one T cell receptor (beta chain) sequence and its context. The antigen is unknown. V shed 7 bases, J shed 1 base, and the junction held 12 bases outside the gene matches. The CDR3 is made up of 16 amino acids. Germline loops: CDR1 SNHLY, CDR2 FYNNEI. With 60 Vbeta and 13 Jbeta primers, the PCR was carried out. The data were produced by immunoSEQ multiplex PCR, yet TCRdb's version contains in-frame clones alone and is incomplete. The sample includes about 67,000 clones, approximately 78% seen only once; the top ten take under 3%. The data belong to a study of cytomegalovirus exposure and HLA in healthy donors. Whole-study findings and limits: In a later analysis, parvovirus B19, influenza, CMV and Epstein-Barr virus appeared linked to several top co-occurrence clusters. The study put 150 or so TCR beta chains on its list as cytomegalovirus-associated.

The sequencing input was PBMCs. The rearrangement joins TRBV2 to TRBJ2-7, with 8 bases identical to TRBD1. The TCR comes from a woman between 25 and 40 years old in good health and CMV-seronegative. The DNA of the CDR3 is TGTGCCAGCAATTCTCCAAGGGACAGGTGGTCCTACGAGCAGTACTTC. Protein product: CASNSPRDRWSYEQYF.